This T cell receptor beta chain was identified in a study of blood T cell repertoires in COVID-19. Study details: Collection of acute and convalescent COVID-19 samples took place in the United States, Italy and Spain. PBMCs, B-cell-depleted T cells, or T cells provided the cDNA or gDNA that made up the material.

Authors' data handling: Amplification of reference gene primers provided the estimated nucleated cell counts. The table came from immunoSEQ multiplex PCR; TCRdb's copy has only in-frame clones and leaves some out. V, J and clone size reflect that table, while D and trimming were determined from the DNA. The top ten hold 3% to 4% of the sample, which has roughly 350,000 clones, about 93% seen once. V lost 4 bases, J lost 0 bases, and 13 bases lay in between. The CDR3 loop spans 15 amino acids. The germline V gene has CDR1 GTSNPN and CDR2 SVGIG (reference sequence). The count of this clone is one. This clonotype originated in a woman aged 18-30 years who had recovered from COVID-19. V and J are TRBV30 and TRBJ2-4, with D perhaps matching TRBD1 (6 bases). Material for sequencing was peripheral blood. For the CDR3, the DNA is TGTGCCTGGAACAGGGCCGCTATAGCCAAAAACATTCAGTACTTC. As protein: CAWNRAAIAKNIQYF.